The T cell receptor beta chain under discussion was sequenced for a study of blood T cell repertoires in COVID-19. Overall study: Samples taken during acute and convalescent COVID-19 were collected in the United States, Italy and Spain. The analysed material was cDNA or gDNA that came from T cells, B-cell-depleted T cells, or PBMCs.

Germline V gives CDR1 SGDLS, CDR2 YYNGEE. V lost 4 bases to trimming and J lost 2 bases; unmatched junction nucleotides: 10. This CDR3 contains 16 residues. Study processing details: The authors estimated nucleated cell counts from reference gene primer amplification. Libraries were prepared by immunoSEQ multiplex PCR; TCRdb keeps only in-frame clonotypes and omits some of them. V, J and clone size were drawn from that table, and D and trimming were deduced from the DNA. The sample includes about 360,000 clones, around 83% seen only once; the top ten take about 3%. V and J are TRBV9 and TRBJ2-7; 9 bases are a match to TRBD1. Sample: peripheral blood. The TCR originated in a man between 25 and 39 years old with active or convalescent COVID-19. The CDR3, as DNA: TGTGCCAGCAGCACCGGCCCCGGGACAGGGACCTACGAGCAGTACTTC. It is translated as CASSTGPGTGTYEQYF.